This T cell receptor (beta chain) was captured in a study of cytotoxic CD8 clonotypes in ibrutinib-treated CLL. Turning to the study itself: Responses: roughly 24 partial, 2 complete; after median about 68 months, around 15 stayed remitted, roughly 12 progressed. With a range of 6 to 36, the median treatment time before response samples were taken was about twelve months.

Clones were read by immunoSEQ multiplex PCR, and TCRdb kept only the in-frame ones, dropping some. The sample includes a few hundred thousand clones, over 60% of them seen just once. Regarding this clone: Its specificity is not known.

The V and J ends lost 4 bases and 0 bases respectively, with 6 bases between them. The CDR3 totals 13 residues. The V gene's germline CDR1 is SNHLY and CDR2 FYNNEI. Study conclusions and caveats: Once treatment began, public clonotypes, which were uncommon, contracted or stayed stable. Sampling times, which were not matched between the groups, differed between sustained-remission patients and progressing patients.

The origin of this receptor is a human donor with chronic lymphocytic leukemia. This rearrangement joins TRBV2 to TRBJ2-5; no reliable D call. The sequencing used PBMCs, collected after 36 months of ibrutinib treatment. CDR3 region: CASSARYQETQYF. The CDR3 nucleotides read TGTGCCAGCAGTGCTAGGTACCAAGAGACCCAGTACTTC.